This T cell receptor delta chain was retrieved from a study of Vδ1+ human thymocytes. Study outcomes and limitations: In the thymus, TRG and TRD repertoires looked highly polyclonal with Gaussian CDR3 lengths.

This clone was recorded many times. Its cognate antigen is unknown. Trimming shortened V by 4 bases and J by 7 bases, and 15 bases separated the two germline ends. In germline, CDR1 is GEAIGNYY, CDR2 EKD. This CDR3 has 13 amino acids. RNA was extracted from the cells and then reverse transcribed. The CDR3 regions were amplified by multiplex PCR from V-gene primers to a constant-region primer. TCRdb reanalysed the multiplex PCR reads via CATT. In the table there are about 75,000 delta-chain clones, around 32% of which are singletons. The chain combines TRDV2 with TRDJ1, with D perhaps TRDD3 (5 bases). This sequence was found in a boy under three years old who had congenital heart surgery. The sample was Vdelta1+ gamma-delta thymocytes from the thymus. Noted subset: FACS-sorted CD3+ TCRalphabeta- TCRVdelta1+ TCRVdelta2- thymocytes. The CDR3 DNA reads as TGTGCCTGTGAACAAGTACTGGCAATTAAACTCATCTTT. Translated: CACEQVLAIKLIF.